These 17 T cell receptor beta chains were all obtained from the same sample, sequenced in a study of blood T cell repertoires in COVID-19. The protocol was immunoSEQ multiplex PCR, while the TCRdb copy is restricted to in-frame clones and leaves out a portion. The data contain 70,000 to 100,000 clones, over 65% of them seen just once; the ten biggest clones take up 10% to 15%. Input material: peripheral blood. These receptors were taken from a human donor in a cohort sampled during active COVID-19.

This chain connects TRBV7-2 to TRBJ1-2; the D is unclear. The CDR3 is made up of 12 amino acids. Germline CDR1 reads SGHTA; CDR2 reads FQGNSA. Trimming left V 5 bases short and J 3 bases short, with 7 bases between. The CDR3 bases are TGTGCCAGCAGCGGCCGGGACTATGGCTACACCTTC. Its translation: CASSGRDYGYTF.

The chain has TRBV3-1 (or the pseudogene TRBV3-2) and TRBJ2-2, with D perhaps matching TRBD1 (6 bases). V dropped 4 bases and J dropped 6 bases, with 12 bases sitting between them. This CDR3 region has 14 residues. The germline V gene has CDR1 LGHDT and CDR2 YNNKEL (reference sequence). The CDR3 protein is CASSPGTSSGELFF. CDR3 sequence (DNA): TGTGCCAGCAGCCCCGGGACAAGCTCCGGGGAGCTGTTTTTT.

This clone was recorded once. The rearrangement uses TRBV3-1 (or the pseudogene TRBV3-2) and TRBJ1-2; D unresolved. The V end lost 2 bases, the J end lost 4 bases, and 11 bases lay between the germline ends. Germline V gene data show CDR1 as LGHDT and CDR2 as YNNKEL (reference sequence). There are 14 residues in the CDR3. The CDR3 DNA follows: TGTGCCAGCAGCCAATCCAAAGGGAGCTATGGCTACACCTTC. This sequence encodes CASSQSKGSYGYTF.

The chain carries TRBV4-2 and TRBJ1-5, with TRBD1 matching 8 bases. The V gene's germline CDR1 is LGHNA and CDR2 YNFKEQ. Trimming cost V 1 base and J 3 bases; bases outside gene matches: 8. This CDR3 has 17 amino acids. CDR3 region: CASSQAQGANINQPQHF. The CDR3 DNA reads TGTGCCAGCAGCCAAGCCCAGGGGGCGAATATCAATCAGCCCCAGCATTTT.

The genes are TRBV5-6 and TRBJ1-6; 9 bases are a match to TRBD1. The V segment lost 3 bases and the J segment 3 bases; nucleotides outside the gene matches: 10. Germline loops: CDR1 SGHDT, CDR2 YYEEEE. This CDR3 spans 18 amino acids. The CDR3 DNA follows: TGTGCCAGCAGCTCGGGCCTGACAGGGGGAAACTATAATTCACCCCTCCACTTT. This sequence encodes CASSSGLTGGNYNSPLHF.

The table lists this clone with a few counts. The V call is TRBV6-5, the J call TRBJ2-1, with 8 bases identical to TRBD1. V was pared by 4 bases and J by 7 bases, with 6 bases of the junction left unmatched. The CDR3 has 14 amino acids. Germline CDR1 is MNHEY and CDR2 is SVGAGI. In DNA form, the CDR3 reads TGTGCCAGCAGTTTAGACAGGGGTAGAAATGAGCAGTTCTTC. Its translation is CASSLDRGRNEQFF.

CDR3 residues: CASSVAGLEGLGEKLFF. CDR3 sequence (DNA): TGTGCCAGCAGCGTAGCGGGTTTGGAGGGTCTCGGTGAAAAACTGTTTTTT. The V call is TRBV9, the J call TRBJ1-4; D is ambiguous. Germline V lookup: CDR1 SGDLS, CDR2 YYNGEE. The CDR3 extends over 17 amino acids. The germline V and J ends were trimmed by 0 bases and 7 bases, with 19 bases remaining between them.

The chain links TRBV18 to TRBJ2-1, with 12 bases matching TRBD2. V shed 3 bases, J shed 8 bases, and the junction held 8 bases outside the gene matches. This CDR3 spans 16 amino acids. The germline V gene has CDR1 KGHSH and CDR2 LQKENI. The CDR3 here is CASSPLAGGGSDEQFF. In nucleotides, the CDR3 is TGTGCCAGCTCACCCCTAGCGGGAGGGGGTTCGGATGAGCAGTTCTTC.

The chain has TRBV19 and TRBJ2-7; 15 bases are a match to TRBD2. V lost 3 bases and J lost 4; bases outside the gene matches: 10. Germline CDR1 reads LNHDA; CDR2 reads SQIVND (reference sequence). CDR3 size: 18 residues. CDR3 region: CASSITLGLAGGGYEQYF. Written as DNA, the CDR3 is TGTGCCAGTAGTATCACCCTGGGACTAGCGGGAGGAGGGTACGAGCAGTACTTC.

The chain links TRBV20-1 to TRBJ2-1, with a weak D call TRBD2 (5 bases). CDR1 DFQATT and CDR2 SNEGSKA come from the germline V gene (reference sequence). This CDR3 spans 14 amino acids. Between the trimmed V and J ends, which lost 3 bases and 2 bases, there was a span of 11 bases. Written as DNA, the CDR3 is TGCAGTGCTAGTTCCGGGATCCCCTACAATGAGCAGTTCTTC. Translating gives CSASSGIPYNEQFF.

This clone was observed a single time. V usage is TRBV19 and J usage is TRBJ1-4; D is uncertain. The V gene's germline CDR1 is LNHDA and CDR2 SQIVND (reference sequence). The CDR3 length is 12 residues. Trimming stripped 10 bases from V and 10 bases from J, with 16 bases between. The CDR3 DNA reads TGTGCCATGTTAATCTATCGAGGAAAACTGTTTTTT. It codes for CAMLIYRGKLFF.

The chain links TRBV6-4 to TRBJ1-1, with TRBD1 matching over 7 bases. This CDR3 contains 14 residues. V dropped 6 bases and J dropped 4; count of bases not matched to a gene: 8. CDR1 MRHNA and CDR2 SNTAGT come from the germline V gene. The CDR3 reads CASRVGGTGTEAFF. The CDR3, as DNA: TGTGCCAGCAGAGTAGGGGGCACGGGCACTGAAGCTTTCTTT.

Regarding this clone: Additional DNA sequences in this sample encode the identical CDR3. CDR3 region: CASSVVPGQPQHF. In DNA, the CDR3 is TGTGCCAGCAGCGTAGTCCCGGGTCAGCCCCAGCATTTT. V gene TRBV9 combines with J gene TRBJ1-5; no definite D call. CDR3 length: 13 residues. The V gene lost 0 bases and the J gene lost 6 bases, with 7 bases spanning the gap. Germline V lookup: CDR1 SGDLS, CDR2 YYNGEE.

V and J are TRBV5-1 and TRBJ2-2; 12 positions agree with TRBD2. Germline CDR1 reads SGHRS; CDR2 reads YFSETQ. V was clipped by 4 bases and J by 4 bases; unmatched bases: 5. The CDR3 totals 16 residues. As DNA, the CDR3 is TGCGCCAGCAGCCGTGGGACTAGCGGGTTCACCGGGGAGCTGTTTTTT. Translation: CASSRGTSGFTGELFF.

This rearrangement joins TRBV21-1 to TRBJ2-7; TRBD2, the D gene given by the table, was not confirmed from the DNA. TRBV21-1 is deemed a pseudogene. The CDR3 runs 14 residues. The CDR3: CASSTSGNSYEQYF. The CDR3 coding sequence is TGTGCCAGCAGCACATCCGGGAATAGCTACGAGCAGTACTTC.

The DNA of the CDR3 is TGTGCCACCAGCAGAGAGAGCGGTAGAAGATCTAACTATGGCGGCTACACCTTC. Translating it yields CATSRESGRRSNYGGYTF. The gene calls are TRBV15 and TRBJ1-2, with D unclear. Trimming took 0 bases from V and 8 from J, leaving 25 bases between them. Germline CDR1 is LNHNV and CDR2 is YYDKDF (reference sequence). The CDR3 sequence is 18 residues long.

The J gene is TRBJ2-6, the V gene TRBV5-1, with a weak D call TRBD1 (6 bases). Trimming took off 5 bases at V and 4 bases at J, with 10 bases between the two ends. CDR3 length: 14 amino acids. Germline V lookup: CDR1 SGHRS, CDR2 YFSETQ. CDR3 amino acids: CASSQGSGANVLTF. CDR3 nucleotide sequence: TGCGCCAGCAGTCAGGGGAGCGGGGCCAACGTCCTGACTTTC.